This entry lists 13 T cell receptor beta chains sequenced from one sample in a study of early T cells in non-severe SARS-CoV-2 infection. MiXCR was run by TCRdb on the 5' RACE reads, yielding one entry per CDR3 protein. The table shows tens of thousands of distinct CDR3 sequences, with about 5% occurring only once. Sequenced: whole blood. The receptors here all came from an adult who was a healthcare worker with PCR-confirmed SARS-CoV-2 infection or an uninfected control (not recorded which).

This clonotype was found many times. The chain links TRBV5-1 to TRBJ1-1, with 8 positions matching TRBD1. V lost 4 bases and J lost 3; bases outside the gene matches: 8. Germline V lookup: CDR1 SGHRS, CDR2 YFSETQ. The CDR3 sequence is 15 residues long. The CDR3 region has the DNA TGCGCCAGCAGCGAGCCGACAGGGGCAGACACTGAAGCTTTCTTT. Translation gives CASSEPTGADTEAFF.

This clonotype was found many times. The genes are TRBV12-3 or TRBV12-4 and TRBJ1-5; 8 bases match TRBD1. CDR3 length equals 13 residues. The V and J ends lost 9 bases and 4 bases, in that order; junction bases with no gene match: 5. The CDR3 sequence: CASRTGWNQPQHF. The CDR3 DNA follows: TGTGCCAGTCGGACAGGGTGGAATCAGCCCCAGCATTTT.

This clonotype was observed many times. The chain employs TRBV4-1 and TRBJ1-4; 7 nucleotides align to TRBD1. The CDR3 spans 14 residues. Germline V gives CDR1 MGHRA, CDR2 YSYEKL. J gave up 4 bases and V 4 bases, and 3 bases lay outside the gene matches. The CDR3 DNA is TGCGCCAGCAGCCGGGGACAGCTTAATGAAAAACTGTTTTTT. Translating it yields CASSRGQLNEKLFF.

This clonotype appeared many times. This rearrangement joins TRBV10-2 to TRBJ2-7; D is ambiguous. The germline V and J ends were trimmed by 0 bases and 6 bases, with 3 bases remaining between them. This CDR3 has 11 residues. CDR1 is WSHSY, CDR2 SAAADI, per germline. The CDR3 nucleotides read TGCGCCAGCAGTGAGTCGTTCGAGCAGTACTTC. Translation gives CASSESFEQYF.

This clonotype was picked up many times. This sequence joins TRBV29-1 and TRBJ1-2; D is uncertain. The CDR3 runs to 12 residues. Trimming pared 3 bases from V and 8 bases from J, leaving 13 bases between. Germline lookup yields CDR1 SQVTM and CDR2 ANQGSEA. CDR3 region: CSVEWGRFGYTF. As DNA, the CDR3 is TGCAGCGTTGAGTGGGGTCGGTTCGGCTACACCTTC.

V is TRBV6-6 and J is TRBJ1-2, with 12 nucleotides matching TRBD1. CDR3 length: 16 amino acids. The germline CDR1 and CDR2 sequences are MNHNY and SVGAGI (reference sequence). V trimming: 5 bases; J trimming: 8 bases; junction bases outside the gene matches: 12. The DNA of the CDR3 is TGTGCCAGCAGTCACCGGGAGGGACAGGGGGCCAAGGGCTACACCTTC. Translated, it gives CASSHREGQGAKGYTF.

This clonotype was seen a few times. V and J are TRBV20-1 and TRBJ1-1, with D maybe TRBD1 (6 bases). Germline loops: CDR1 DFQATT, CDR2 SNEGSKA (reference sequence). The CDR3 covers 12 residues. Trimming removed 2 bases at V and 5 bases at J, with 9 bases between. The chain's CDR3 is CSARRGATEAFF. Written as DNA, the CDR3 is TGCAGTGCTAGACGGGGGGCGACTGAAGCTTTCTTT.

The chain couples TRBV5-1 to TRBJ2-7; TRBD2 matches at 12 bases. After removal of 4 bases from V and 0 bases from J, the junction contained 5 bases not matched to a gene. Germline CDR1 is SGHRS and CDR2 is YFSETQ. The CDR3 loop spans 16 amino acids. The CDR3 sequence: CASSVTSGGRSYEQYF. CDR3 DNA sequence: TGCGCCAGCAGCGTGACTAGCGGGGGCCGCTCCTACGAGCAGTACTTC.

This clonotype was recorded at least ten times. The chain carries TRBV20-1 and TRBJ2-3; D is uncertain. In germline, CDR1 is DFQATT, CDR2 SNEGSKA (reference sequence). V lost 5 bases and J lost 2, with 8 bases in between. The CDR3 totals 12 residues. The CDR3 loop is CSARPDTDTQYF. The CDR3 nucleotides are TGCAGTGCTCGACCCGACACAGATACGCAGTATTTT.

There are a few counts of this clonotype. The rearrangement uses TRBV3-1 and TRBJ2-1, with TRBD2 as a possible D gene (6 bases). This CDR3 has 13 residues. V shed 4 bases and J shed 10 bases, with 14 bases lying between them. CDR1 is LGHDT, CDR2 YNNKEL, per germline (reference sequence). CDR3 sequence: CASSRDDRGEQFF. For the CDR3, the DNA is TGTGCCAGCAGCCGGGACGACCGGGGGGAGCAGTTCTTC.

This clonotype has at least ten counts. V and J are TRBV29-1 and TRBJ2-7; 7 bases map to TRBD1. The CDR3 extends over 12 amino acids. The V segment lost 5 bases and the J segment 4 bases; nucleotides outside the gene matches: 5. The germline gives CDR1 SQVTM, CDR2 ANQGSEA. The CDR3 loop is CSVFGTAYEQYF. CDR3 DNA sequence: TGCAGCGTTTTTGGGACAGCATACGAGCAGTACTTC.

In this sample, this clonotype turned up many times. The chain is built from TRBV5-4 and TRBJ2-1; D is possibly TRBD1 (6 bases). Trimming took 1 base from V and 7 from J, leaving 12 bases between them. Germline lookup yields CDR1 SGHNT and CDR2 YYREEE (reference sequence). This CDR3 has 14 amino acids. CDR3 sequence: CASSLTGPGNEQFF. The CDR3, as DNA: TGTGCCAGCAGCTTGACAGGGCCGGGGAATGAGCAGTTCTTC.

This clonotype has just a few counts. V gene TRBV2 combines with J gene TRBJ1-6, with TRBD1 as a possible D gene (5 bases). Trimming left V 8 bases short and J 5 bases short, with 13 bases between. CDR3 length: 14 amino acids. Per the germline V gene, CDR1 is SNHLY and CDR2 is FYNNEI. In DNA form, the CDR3 reads TGTGCCAGCCTTCCGGGACTCAATAATTCACCCCTCCACTTT. Encoded protein: CASLPGLNNSPLHF.